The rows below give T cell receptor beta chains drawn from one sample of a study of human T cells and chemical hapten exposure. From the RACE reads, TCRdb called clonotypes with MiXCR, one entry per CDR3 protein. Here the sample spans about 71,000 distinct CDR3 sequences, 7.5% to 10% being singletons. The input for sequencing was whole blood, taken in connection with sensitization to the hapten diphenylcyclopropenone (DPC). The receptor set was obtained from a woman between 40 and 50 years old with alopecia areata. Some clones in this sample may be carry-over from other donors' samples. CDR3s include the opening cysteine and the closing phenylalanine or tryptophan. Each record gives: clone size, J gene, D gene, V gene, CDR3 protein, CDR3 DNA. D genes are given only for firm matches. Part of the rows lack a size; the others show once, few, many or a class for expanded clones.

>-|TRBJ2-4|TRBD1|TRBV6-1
CASSSPGQGKNIQYF
TGTGCCAGCAGTTCCCCCGGACAGGGTAAAAACATTCAGTACTTC
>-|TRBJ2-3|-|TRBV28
CASSGPARDTQYF
TGTGCCAGCAGTGGACCGGCAAGAGATACGCAGTATTTT
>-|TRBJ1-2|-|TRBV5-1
CASSSAGSAYGYTF
TGCGCCAGCAGCTCCGCCGGGTCCGCGTATGGCTACACCTTC
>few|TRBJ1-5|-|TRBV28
CASSWAGPMGNQPQHF
TGTGCCAGCAGTTGGGCAGGGCCGATGGGCAATCAGCCCCAGCATTTT
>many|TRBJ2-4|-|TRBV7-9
CASSLLDGAQNIQYF
TGTGCCAGCAGCTTATTGGACGGGGCTCAAAACATTCAGTACTTC
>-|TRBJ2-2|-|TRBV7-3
CASSPSPGASGELFF
TGTGCCAGCAGCCCGAGTCCAGGGGCGAGCGGGGAGCTGTTTTTT
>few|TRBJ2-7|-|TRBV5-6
CASSFVARHWEQYF
TGTGCCAGCAGCTTTGTGGCTAGACATTGGGAGCAGTACTTC
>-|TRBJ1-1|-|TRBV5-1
CASSEGQFRNTEAFF
TGCGCCAGCAGCGAAGGACAGTTCCGGAACACTGAAGCTTTCTTT
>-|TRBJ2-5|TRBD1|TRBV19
CASSSGTGLETQYF
TGTGCCAGTAGTAGTGGGACAGGGTTGGAGACCCAGTACTTC
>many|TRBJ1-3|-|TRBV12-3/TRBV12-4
CASSLVQGGNTIYF
TGTGCCAGCAGTTTAGTACAGGGAGGGAACACCATATATTTT
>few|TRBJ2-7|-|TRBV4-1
CASRRDLLYEQYF
TGCGCCAGCAGGAGGGACTTGCTCTACGAGCAGTACTTC
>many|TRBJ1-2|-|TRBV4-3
CASSQDRRTGYTF
TGCGCCAGCAGCCAAGATCGCAGGACAGGCTACACCTTC
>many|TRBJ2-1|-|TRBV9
CASSVDVGPYNEQFF
TGTGCCAGCAGCGTAGATGTGGGACCCTACAATGAGCAGTTCTTC